The rows below give T cell receptor beta chains drawn from one sample of a study of T cell responses to AZD1222 COVID-19 vaccine. Assay: immunoSEQ multiplex PCR; the TCRdb copy retains only in-frame clones and omits some. The table has tens of thousands of clones, roughly 91% seen once. Source: peripheral blood, taken on day 0 of MenACWY control vaccination. These receptors came from an adult in good health. Both conserved end residues are part of each CDR3. The D gene is left open where the match is weak. Clone size appears in some rows only: once, few, many, or a class for an expanded clone.

clone_size	j_call	d_call	v_call	cdr3_aa	cdr3_nt
-	TRBJ2-7	-	TRBV7-2	CASSAWMEQYF	TGTGCCAGCAGCGCCTGGATGGAGCAGTACTTC
-	TRBJ1-4	-	TRBV4-3	CASSQEGRDGELFF	TGCGCCAGCAGCCAAGAGGGCAGGGATGGAGAACTGTTTTTT
-	TRBJ2-7	-	TRBV18	CASSTQGLEQYF	TGTGCCAGCTCAACCCAGGGTCTCGAGCAGTACTTC
-	TRBJ1-1	-	TRBV3-1/TRBV3-2	CASSQGYKNTEAFF	TGTGCCAGCAGCCAAGGGTACAAGAACACTGAAGCTTTCTTT
-	TRBJ2-3	TRBD2	TRBV27	CASSLGRAGGLPDTQYF	TGTGCCAGCAGTTTGGGGCGAGCGGGGGGGTTGCCAGATACGCAGTATTTT
-	TRBJ2-2	-	TRBV12-2	CASRLERLAGVTGELFF	TGTGCAAGTCGCTTAGAGAGGCTAGCGGGGGTCACCGGGGAGCTGTTTTTT
-	TRBJ2-5	-	TRBV7-9	CASSLVTDQETQYF	TGTGCCAGCAGCTTAGTTACAGACCAAGAGACCCAGTACTTC
-	TRBJ2-7	-	TRBV2	CASISPPGTGGYEQYF	TGTGCCAGCATTTCACCCCCCGGGACCGGGGGCTACGAGCAGTACTTC
-	TRBJ1-1	-	TRBV5-8	CASSLLLDTEAFF	TGTGCCAGCAGCTTGCTCTTGGACACTGAAGCTTTCTTT
once	TRBJ2-5	-	TRBV28	CASSLAGWRQETQYF	TGTGCCAGCAGTTTAGCAGGCTGGAGACAAGAGACCCAGTACTTC
once	TRBJ1-3	-	TRBV4-3	CASSQDAGNTIYF	TGCGCCAGCAGCCAAGATGCGGGAAACACCATATATTTT
-	TRBJ1-6	TRBD1	TRBV6-2/TRBV6-3	CASSYGQGYSPLHF	TGTGCCAGCAGTTATGGACAGGGGTATTCACCCCTCCACTTT
-	TRBJ1-1	-	TRBV11-1	CASSLMPPNTEAFF	TGTGCCAGCAGTCTAATGCCGCCGAACACTGAAGCTTTCTTT
-	TRBJ1-5	TRBD1	TRBV19	CASSSGTEPYSNQPQHF	TGTGCCAGTAGTTCCGGGACAGAACCTTATAGCAATCAGCCCCAGCATTTT
-	TRBJ2-2	-	TRBV7-9	CASSLVSGSGGELFF	TGTGCCAGCAGCTTAGTGTCCGGGTCAGGCGGGGAGCTGTTTTTT
-	TRBJ2-5	-	TRBV7-8	CASSQETGTQYF	TGTGCCAGCAGCCAAGAAACCGGGACCCAGTACTTC
-	TRBJ1-2	-	TRBV19	CASSIDTVYGYTF	TGTGCCAGTAGTATTGACACAGTCTATGGCTACACCTTC
-	TRBJ2-1	-	TRBV3-1/TRBV3-2	CASSPGRLHTGDEQFF	TGTGCCAGCAGCCCAGGACGCCTACACACTGGGGATGAGCAGTTCTTC
-	TRBJ1-1	-	TRBV11-1	CASSLSPSTEAFF	TGTGCCAGCAGCTTAAGTCCTAGCACTGAAGCTTTCTTT
-	TRBJ1-2	TRBD1	TRBV4-1	CASSQVTGQVSYGYTF	TGCGCCAGCAGCCAAGTAACCGGACAGGTCTCCTATGGCTACACCTTC
once	TRBJ1-3	TRBD1	TRBV7-3	CASSPGGLGNTIYF	TGTGCCAGCAGCCCAGGGGGCCTAGGAAACACCATATATTTT
-	TRBJ2-6	-	TRBV7-2	CASSLTLLAGSGANVLTF	TGTGCCAGCAGCTTAACCCTTTTGGCAGGCTCTGGGGCCAACGTCCTGACTTTC
-	TRBJ1-1	-	TRBV6-1	CASSDQRGYEAFF	TGTGCCAGCAGTGACCAAAGGGGCTATGAAGCTTTCTTT
-	TRBJ1-6	TRBD1	TRBV7-2	CASSVGQGWNSPLHF	TGTGCCAGCAGCGTAGGACAGGGATGGAATTCACCCCTCCACTTT
-	TRBJ2-7	-	TRBV14	CASSAGLVREYEQYF	TGTGCCAGCAGCGCGGGCTTGGTCCGTGAGTACGAGCAGTACTTC
-	TRBJ1-2	TRBD1	TRBV24-1	CATSGTGTGYGYTF	TGTGCCACCAGCGGAACCGGGACAGGCTATGGCTACACCTTC
-	TRBJ1-2	-	TRBV7-8	CASSSQNFGGRDNYGYTF	TGTGCCAGCAGCTCACAGAACTTCGGCGGAAGAGACAACTATGGCTACACCTTC
once	TRBJ2-3	TRBD2	TRBV5-6	CASSLTSGDTQYF	TGTGCCAGCAGCTTGACTAGCGGCGATACGCAGTATTTT
-	TRBJ1-2	-	TRBV4-3	CASSQERTSYGYTF	TGCGCCAGCAGCCAAGAAAGGACAAGCTATGGCTACACCTTC
-	TRBJ1-1	TRBD1	TRBV5-1	CASTGQGDTEAFF	TGCGCCAGCACCGGACAGGGGGACACTGAAGCTTTCTTT
-	TRBJ2-5	-	TRBV2	CASSPTLVETQYF	TGTGCCAGCAGTCCCACATTGGTAGAGACCCAGTACTTC
-	TRBJ1-2	-	TRBV4-1	CASSQGVTYGYTF	TGCGCCAGCAGCCAAGGCGTCACCTATGGCTACACCTTC
-	TRBJ1-5	-	TRBV10-3	CAIRADSNQPQHF	TGTGCCATCAGGGCAGATAGCAATCAGCCCCAGCATTTT
few	TRBJ2-7	-	TRBV6-5	CASRLDGRPYEQYF	TGTGCCAGCAGACTGGACGGGAGACCCTACGAGCAGTACTTC
-	TRBJ1-6	-	TRBV7-6	CASSLVPGSSYNSPLHF	TGTGCCAGCAGCTTAGTGCCGGGAAGCTCCTATAATTCACCCCTCCACTTT
-	TRBJ1-5	-	TRBV6-5	CASSPLGGGGQPQHF	TGTGCCAGCAGTCCCCTCGGGGGGGGCGGTCAGCCCCAGCATTTT